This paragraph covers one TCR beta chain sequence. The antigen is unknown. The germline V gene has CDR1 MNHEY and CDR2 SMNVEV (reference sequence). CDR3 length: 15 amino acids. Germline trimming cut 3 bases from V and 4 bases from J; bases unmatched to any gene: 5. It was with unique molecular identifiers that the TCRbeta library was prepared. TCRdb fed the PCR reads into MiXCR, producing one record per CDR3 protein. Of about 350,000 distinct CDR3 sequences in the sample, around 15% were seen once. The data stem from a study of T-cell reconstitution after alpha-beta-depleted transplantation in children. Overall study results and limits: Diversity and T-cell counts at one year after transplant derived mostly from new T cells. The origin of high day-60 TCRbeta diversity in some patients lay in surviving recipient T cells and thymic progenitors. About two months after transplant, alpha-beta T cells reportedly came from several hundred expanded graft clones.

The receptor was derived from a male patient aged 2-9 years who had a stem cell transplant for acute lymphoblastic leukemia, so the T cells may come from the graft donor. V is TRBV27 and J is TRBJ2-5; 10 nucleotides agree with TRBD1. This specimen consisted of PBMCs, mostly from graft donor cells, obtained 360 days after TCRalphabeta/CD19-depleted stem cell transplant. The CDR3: CASSFDRGLGETQYF. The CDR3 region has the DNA TGTGCCAGCAGTTTTGACAGGGGGCTTGGAGAGACCCAGTACTTC.